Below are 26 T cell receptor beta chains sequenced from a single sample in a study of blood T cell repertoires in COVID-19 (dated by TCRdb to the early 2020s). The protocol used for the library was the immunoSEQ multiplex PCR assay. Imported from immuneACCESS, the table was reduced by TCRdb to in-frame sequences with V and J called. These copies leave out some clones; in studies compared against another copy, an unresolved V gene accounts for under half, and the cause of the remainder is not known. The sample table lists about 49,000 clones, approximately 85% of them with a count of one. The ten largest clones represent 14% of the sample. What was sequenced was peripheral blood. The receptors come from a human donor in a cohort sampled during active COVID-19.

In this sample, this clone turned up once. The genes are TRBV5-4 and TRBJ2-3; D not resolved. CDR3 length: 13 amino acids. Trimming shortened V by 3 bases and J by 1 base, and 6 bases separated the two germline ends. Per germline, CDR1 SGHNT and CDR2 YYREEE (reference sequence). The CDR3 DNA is TGTGCCAGCAGCTCCCTACGCACAGATACGCAGTATTTT. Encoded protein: CASSSLRTDTQYF. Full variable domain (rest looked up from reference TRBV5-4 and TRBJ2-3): ETGVTQSPTHLIKTRGQQVTLRCSSQSGHNTVSWYQQALGQGPQFIFQYYREEENGRGNFPPRFSGLQFPNYSSELNVNALELDDSALYLCASSSLRTDTQYFGPGTRLTVL.

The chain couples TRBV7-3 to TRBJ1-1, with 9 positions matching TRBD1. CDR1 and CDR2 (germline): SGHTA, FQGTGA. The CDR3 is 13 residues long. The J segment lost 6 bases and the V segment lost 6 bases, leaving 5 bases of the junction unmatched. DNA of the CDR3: TGTGCCAGCAGAAGACAGGGGGACTCTGAAGCTTTCTTT. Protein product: CASRRQGDSEAFF.

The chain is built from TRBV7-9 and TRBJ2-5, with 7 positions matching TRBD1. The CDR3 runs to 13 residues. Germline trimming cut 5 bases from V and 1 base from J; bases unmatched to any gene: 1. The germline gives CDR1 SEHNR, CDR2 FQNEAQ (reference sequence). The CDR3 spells CASSRQGQETQYF. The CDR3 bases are TGTGCCAGCAGCCGACAGGGCCAAGAGACCCAGTACTTC.

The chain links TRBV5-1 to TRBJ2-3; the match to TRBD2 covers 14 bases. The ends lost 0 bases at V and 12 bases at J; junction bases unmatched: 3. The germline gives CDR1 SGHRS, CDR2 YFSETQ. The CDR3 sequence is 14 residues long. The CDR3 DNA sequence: TGCGCCAGCAGCTTGGCGGGACTAGCGGGGGAACAGTATTTT. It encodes CASSLAGLAGEQYF.

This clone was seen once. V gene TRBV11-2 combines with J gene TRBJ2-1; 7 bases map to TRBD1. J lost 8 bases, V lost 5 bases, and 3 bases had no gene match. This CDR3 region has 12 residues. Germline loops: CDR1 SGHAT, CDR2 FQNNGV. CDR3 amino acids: CASSPQGYEQFF. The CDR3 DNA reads TGTGCCAGCAGCCCACAGGGGTATGAGCAGTTCTTC.

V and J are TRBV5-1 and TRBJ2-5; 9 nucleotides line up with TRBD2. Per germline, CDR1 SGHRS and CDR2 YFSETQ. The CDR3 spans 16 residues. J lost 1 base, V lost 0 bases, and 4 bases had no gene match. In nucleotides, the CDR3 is TGCGCCAGCAGCTTGGACGCGGGGGGGCTCCAAGAGACCCAGTACTTC. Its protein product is CASSLDAGGLQETQYF.

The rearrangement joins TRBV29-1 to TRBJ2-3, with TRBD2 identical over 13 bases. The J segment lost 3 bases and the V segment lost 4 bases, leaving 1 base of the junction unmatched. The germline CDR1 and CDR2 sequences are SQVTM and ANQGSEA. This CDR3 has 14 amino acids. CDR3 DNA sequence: TGCAGCGTTGGGACTAGCGGGGGTACAGATACGCAGTATTTT. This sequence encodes CSVGTSGGTDTQYF.

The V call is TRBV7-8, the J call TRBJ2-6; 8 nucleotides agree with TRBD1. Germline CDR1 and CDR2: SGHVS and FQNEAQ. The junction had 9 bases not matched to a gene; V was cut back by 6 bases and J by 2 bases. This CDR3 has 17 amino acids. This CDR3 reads CASRKTGALPGANVLTF. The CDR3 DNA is TGTGCCAGCAGGAAGACAGGGGCCCTTCCTGGGGCCAACGTCCTGACTTTC.

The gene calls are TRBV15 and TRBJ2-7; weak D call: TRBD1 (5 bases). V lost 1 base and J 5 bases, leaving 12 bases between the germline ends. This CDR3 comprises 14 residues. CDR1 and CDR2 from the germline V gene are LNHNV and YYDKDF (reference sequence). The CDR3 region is CATSRVQGINEQYF. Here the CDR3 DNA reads TGTGCCACCAGCAGAGTGCAGGGTATCAACGAGCAGTACTTC.

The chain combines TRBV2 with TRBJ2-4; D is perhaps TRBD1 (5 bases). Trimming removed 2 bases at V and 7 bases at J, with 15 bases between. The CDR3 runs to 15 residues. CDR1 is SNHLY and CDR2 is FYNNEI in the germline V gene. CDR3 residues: CASSEQGPTRNIQYF. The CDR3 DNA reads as TGTGCCAGCAGTGAACAGGGCCCTACAAGGAACATTCAGTACTTC.

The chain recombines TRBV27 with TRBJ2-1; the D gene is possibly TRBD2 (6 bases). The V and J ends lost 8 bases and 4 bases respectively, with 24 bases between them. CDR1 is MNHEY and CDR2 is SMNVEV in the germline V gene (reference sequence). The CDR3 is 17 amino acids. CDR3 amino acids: CASSSDRAGPGYNEQFF. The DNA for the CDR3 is TGTGCCAGCTCCTCTGACCGAGCGGGCCCAGGGTACAATGAGCAGTTCTTC.

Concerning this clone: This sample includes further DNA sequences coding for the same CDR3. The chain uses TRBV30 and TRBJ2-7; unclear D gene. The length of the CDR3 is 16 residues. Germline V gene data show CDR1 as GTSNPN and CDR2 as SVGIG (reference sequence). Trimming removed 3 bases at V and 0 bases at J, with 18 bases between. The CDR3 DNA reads TGTGCCTGGAGCGAAAAAAGCCCCCCGAGCTCCTACGAGCAGTACTTC. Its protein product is CAWSEKSPPSSYEQYF.

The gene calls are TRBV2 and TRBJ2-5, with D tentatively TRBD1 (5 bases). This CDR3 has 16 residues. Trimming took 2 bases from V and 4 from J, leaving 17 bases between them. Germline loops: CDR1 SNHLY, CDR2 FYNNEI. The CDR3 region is CASSEPPTEYLETQYF. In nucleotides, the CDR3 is TGTGCCAGCAGTGAACCTCCGACAGAATACCTAGAGACCCAGTACTTC.

The CDR3 region is CASRRQGARVADTQYF. CDR3 in DNA: TGTGCCAGTAGGCGGCAGGGGGCTCGGGTGGCAGATACGCAGTATTTT. The chain recombines TRBV19 with TRBJ2-3; 8 bases agree with TRBD1. CDR3 size: 16 residues. CDR1 is LNHDA, CDR2 SQIVND, per germline (reference sequence). J lost 4 bases, V lost 6 bases, and 12 bases had no gene match.

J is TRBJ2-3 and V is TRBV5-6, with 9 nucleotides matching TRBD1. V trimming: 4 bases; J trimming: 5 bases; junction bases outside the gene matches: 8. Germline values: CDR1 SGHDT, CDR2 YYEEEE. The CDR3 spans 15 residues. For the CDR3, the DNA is TGTGCCAGCAGCCTTGGGACAGGGCTGAAAGATACGCAGTATTTT. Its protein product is CASSLGTGLKDTQYF.

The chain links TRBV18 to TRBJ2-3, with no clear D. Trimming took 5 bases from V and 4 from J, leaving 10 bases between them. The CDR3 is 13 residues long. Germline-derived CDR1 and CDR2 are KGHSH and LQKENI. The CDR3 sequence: CASSKSLADTQYF. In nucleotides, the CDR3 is TGTGCCAGCTCAAAATCCCTTGCAGATACGCAGTATTTT.

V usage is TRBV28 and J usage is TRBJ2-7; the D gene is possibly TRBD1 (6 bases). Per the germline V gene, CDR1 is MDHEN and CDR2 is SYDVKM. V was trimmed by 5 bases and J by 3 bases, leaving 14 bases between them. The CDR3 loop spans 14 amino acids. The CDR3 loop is CASSIGTRHYEQYF. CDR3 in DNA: TGTGCCAGCAGTATCGGGACACGACACTACGAGCAGTACTTC.

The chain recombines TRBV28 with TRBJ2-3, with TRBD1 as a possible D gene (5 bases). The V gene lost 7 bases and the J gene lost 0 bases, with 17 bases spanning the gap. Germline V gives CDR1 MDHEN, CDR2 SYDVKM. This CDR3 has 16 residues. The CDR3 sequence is CASISGRQYSTDTQYF. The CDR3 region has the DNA TGTGCCAGCATCTCCGGTAGACAGTATAGCACAGATACGCAGTATTTT.

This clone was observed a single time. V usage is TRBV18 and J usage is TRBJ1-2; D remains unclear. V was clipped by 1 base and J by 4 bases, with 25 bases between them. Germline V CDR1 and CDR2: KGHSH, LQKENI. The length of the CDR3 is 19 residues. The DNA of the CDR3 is TGTGCCAGCTCACCACAACGTACGAGGTCCCGAGCATCAAGCTATGGCTACACCTTC. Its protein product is CASSPQRTRSRASSYGYTF.

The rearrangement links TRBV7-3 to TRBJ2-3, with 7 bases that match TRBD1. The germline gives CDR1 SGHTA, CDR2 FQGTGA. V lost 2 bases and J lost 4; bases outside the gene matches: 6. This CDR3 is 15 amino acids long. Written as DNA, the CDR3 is TGTGCCAGCAGCTTACTGGGGCAGGGGGCAGATACGCAGTATTTT. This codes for CASSLLGQGADTQYF.

CDR3 region: CASSDPTQGGETQYF. The CDR3, as DNA: TGCGCCAGCAGTGATCCAACACAGGGCGGGGAGACCCAGTACTTC. The V and J genes are TRBV5-1 and TRBJ2-5; D is possibly TRBD1 (6 bases). The V gene's germline CDR1 is SGHRS and CDR2 YFSETQ. V was clipped by 5 bases and J by 5 bases, with 19 bases between them. The CDR3 runs 15 residues.

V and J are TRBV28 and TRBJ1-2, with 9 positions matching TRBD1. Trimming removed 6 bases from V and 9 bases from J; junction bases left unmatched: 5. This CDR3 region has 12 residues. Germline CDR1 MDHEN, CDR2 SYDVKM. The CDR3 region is CASSSDRGSYTF. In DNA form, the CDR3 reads TGTGCCAGCAGCTCGGACAGGGGTAGCTACACCTTC.

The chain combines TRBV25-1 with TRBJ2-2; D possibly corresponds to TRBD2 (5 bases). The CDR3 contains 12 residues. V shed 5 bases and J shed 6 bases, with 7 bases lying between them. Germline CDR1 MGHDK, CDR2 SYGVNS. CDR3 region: CASSQRAGELFF. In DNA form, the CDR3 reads TGTGCCAGCAGTCAGAGGGCCGGGGAGCTGTTTTTT.

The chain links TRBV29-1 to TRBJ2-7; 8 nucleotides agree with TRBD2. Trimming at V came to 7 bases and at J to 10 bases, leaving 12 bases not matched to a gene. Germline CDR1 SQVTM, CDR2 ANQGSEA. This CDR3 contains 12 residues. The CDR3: CSALLRAGGQYF. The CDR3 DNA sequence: TGCAGCGCACTACTCAGGGCGGGGGGCCAGTACTTC.

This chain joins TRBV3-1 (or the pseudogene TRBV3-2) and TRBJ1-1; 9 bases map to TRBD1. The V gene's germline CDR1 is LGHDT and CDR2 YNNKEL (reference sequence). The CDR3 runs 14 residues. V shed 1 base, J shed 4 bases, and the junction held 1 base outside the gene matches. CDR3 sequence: CASSQGGQGTEAFF. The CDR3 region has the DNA TGTGCCAGCAGCCAAGGGGGACAGGGCACTGAAGCTTTCTTT.

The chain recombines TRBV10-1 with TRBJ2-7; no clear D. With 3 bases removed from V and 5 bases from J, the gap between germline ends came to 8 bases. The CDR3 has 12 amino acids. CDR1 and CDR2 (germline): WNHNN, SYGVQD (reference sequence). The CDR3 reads CASSDRLHEQYF. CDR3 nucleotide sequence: TGCGCCAGCAGTGATAGACTCCACGAGCAGTACTTC.